This entry describes one T cell receptor (beta chain). One junction end disagrees with the germline gene, perhaps due to a read error. The record originates from a study of blood T cell repertoires in COVID-19. Overall study: Acute and convalescent COVID-19 samples came from the United States, Italy and Spain. In each case, the material was cDNA or gDNA derived from T cells, B-cell-depleted T cells, or PBMCs.

The CDR3 loop spans 15 amino acids. Germline V gives CDR1 SSHAT, CDR2 FNYEAQ (reference sequence). Profiled with immunoSEQ multiplex PCR; TCRdb holds only in-frame clones, not every one. This sample has roughly 140,000 clones, with 75% to 90% found just once. The sequence came from a woman aged 50 to 60 with acute or convalescent COVID-19. The chain links TRBV7-7 to TRBJ2-5; weak D call: TRBD2 (6 bases). The sequenced sample consisted of peripheral blood. For the CDR3, the DNA is TGTGCTAGCAGCTTAGGCGGGGCAAATCAAGAGACCCAGTACTTC. This gives the protein CASSLGGANQETQYF.